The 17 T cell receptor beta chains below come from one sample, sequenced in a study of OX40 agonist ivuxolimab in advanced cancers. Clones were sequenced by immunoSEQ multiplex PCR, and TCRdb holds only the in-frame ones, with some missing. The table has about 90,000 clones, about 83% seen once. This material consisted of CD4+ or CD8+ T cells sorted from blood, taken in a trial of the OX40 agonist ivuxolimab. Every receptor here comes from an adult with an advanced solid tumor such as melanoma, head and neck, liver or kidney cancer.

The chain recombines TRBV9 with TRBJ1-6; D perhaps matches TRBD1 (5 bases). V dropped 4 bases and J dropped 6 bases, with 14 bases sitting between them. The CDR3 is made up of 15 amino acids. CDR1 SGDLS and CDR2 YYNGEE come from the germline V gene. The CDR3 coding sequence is TGTGCCAGCAGCATTACCCGGGGCCCTAATTCACCCCTCCACTTT. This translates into CASSITRGPNSPLHF.

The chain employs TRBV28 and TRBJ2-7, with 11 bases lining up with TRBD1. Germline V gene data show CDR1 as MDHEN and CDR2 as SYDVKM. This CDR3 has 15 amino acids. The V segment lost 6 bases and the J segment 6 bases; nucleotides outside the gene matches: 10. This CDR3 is CASSYRDRGIGEQYF. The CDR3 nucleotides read TGTGCCAGCAGCTATAGGGACAGGGGGATCGGCGAGCAGTACTTC.

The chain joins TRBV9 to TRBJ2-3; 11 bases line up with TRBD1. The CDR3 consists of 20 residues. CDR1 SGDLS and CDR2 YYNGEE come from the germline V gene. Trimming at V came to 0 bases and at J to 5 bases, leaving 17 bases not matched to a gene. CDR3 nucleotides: TGTGCCAGCAGCGTAGAAGCCGGCTCGTTCGGACAGGGGGCGAGAGATACGCAGTATTTT. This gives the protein CASSVEAGSFGQGARDTQYF.

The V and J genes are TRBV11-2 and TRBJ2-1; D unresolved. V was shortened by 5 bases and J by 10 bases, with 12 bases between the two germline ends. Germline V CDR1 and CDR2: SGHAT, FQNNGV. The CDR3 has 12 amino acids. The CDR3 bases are TGTGCCAGCAGCCTTCTAGGGCGCGAGCAGTTCTTC. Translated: CASSLLGREQFF.

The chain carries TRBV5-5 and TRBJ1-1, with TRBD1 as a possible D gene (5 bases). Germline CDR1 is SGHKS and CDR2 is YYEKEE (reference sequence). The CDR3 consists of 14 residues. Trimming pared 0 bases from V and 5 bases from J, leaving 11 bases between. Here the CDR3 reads CASSLVGGETEAFF. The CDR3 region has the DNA TGTGCCAGCAGCTTGGTAGGAGGGGAGACTGAAGCTTTCTTT.

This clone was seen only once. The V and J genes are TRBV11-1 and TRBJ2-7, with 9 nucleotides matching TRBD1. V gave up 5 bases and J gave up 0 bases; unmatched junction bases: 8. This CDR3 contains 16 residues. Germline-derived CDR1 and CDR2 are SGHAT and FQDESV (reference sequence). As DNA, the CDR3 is TGTGCCAGCAGCCATATCCCGGGACAGGGCTCCTACGAGCAGTACTTC. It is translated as CASSHIPGQGSYEQYF.

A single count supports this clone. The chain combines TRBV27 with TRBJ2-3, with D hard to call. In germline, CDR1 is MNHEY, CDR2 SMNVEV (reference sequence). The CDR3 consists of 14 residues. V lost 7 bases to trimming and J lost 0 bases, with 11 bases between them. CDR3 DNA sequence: TGTGCCAGCACCCGGTCTTCTAGCACAGATACGCAGTATTTT. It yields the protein CASTRSSSTDTQYF.

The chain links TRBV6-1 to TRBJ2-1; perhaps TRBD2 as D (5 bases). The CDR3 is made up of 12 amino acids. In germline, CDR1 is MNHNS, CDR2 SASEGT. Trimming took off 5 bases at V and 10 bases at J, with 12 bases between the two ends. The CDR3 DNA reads TGTGCCAGCAGTCCCACTAGGTTGGAGCAGTTCTTC. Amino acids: CASSPTRLEQFF.

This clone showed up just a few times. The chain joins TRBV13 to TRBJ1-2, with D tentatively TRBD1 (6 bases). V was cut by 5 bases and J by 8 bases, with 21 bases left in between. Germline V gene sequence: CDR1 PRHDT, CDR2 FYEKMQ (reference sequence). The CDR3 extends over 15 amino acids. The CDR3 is CASSQLGVGARGYTF. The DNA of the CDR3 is TGTGCCAGCAGCCAACTAGGAGTGGGGGCGCGGGGCTACACCTTC.

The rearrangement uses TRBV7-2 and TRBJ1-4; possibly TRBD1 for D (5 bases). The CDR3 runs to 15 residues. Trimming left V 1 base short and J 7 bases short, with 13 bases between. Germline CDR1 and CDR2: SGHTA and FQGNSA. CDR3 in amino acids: CASSLDRGRGEKLFF. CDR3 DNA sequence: TGTGCCAGCAGCTTAGATAGGGGAAGGGGTGAAAAACTGTTTTTT.

CDR3 DNA sequence: TGCGCCAGCAGCCAAGTGGGTAAAAACATTCAGTACTTC. It encodes CASSQVGKNIQYF. The chain joins TRBV4-1 to TRBJ2-4; D call uncertain. The germline CDR1 and CDR2 sequences are MGHRA and YSYEKL. The length of the CDR3 is 13 residues. Trimming took 1 base from V and 4 from J, leaving 5 bases between them.

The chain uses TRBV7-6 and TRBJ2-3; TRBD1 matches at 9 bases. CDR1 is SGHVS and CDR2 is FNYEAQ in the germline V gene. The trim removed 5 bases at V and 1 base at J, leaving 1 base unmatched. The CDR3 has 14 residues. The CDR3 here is CASSRDRGTDTQYF. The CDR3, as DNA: TGTGCCAGCAGCCGGGACAGGGGCACAGATACGCAGTATTTT.

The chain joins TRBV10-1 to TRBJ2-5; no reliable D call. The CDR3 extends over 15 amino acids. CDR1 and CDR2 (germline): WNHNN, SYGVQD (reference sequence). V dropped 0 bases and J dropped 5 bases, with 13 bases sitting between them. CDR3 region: CASSESPTLMETQYF. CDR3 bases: TGCGCCAGCAGTGAGTCGCCGACTCTCATGGAGACCCAGTACTTC.

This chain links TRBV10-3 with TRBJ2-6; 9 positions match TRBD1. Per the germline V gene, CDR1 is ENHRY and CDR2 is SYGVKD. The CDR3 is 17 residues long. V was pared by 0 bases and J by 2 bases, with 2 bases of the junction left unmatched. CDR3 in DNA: TGTGCCATCAGTGAGTCGGGGACAGGGACTGGGGCCAACGTCCTGACTTTC. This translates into CAISESGTGTGANVLTF.

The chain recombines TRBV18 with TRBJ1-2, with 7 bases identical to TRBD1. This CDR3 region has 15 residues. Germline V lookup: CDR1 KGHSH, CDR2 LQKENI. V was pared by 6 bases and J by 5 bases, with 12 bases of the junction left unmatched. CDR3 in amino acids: CASSPDRAKGYGYTF. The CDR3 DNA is TGTGCCAGCTCCCCCGACAGGGCTAAAGGATATGGCTACACCTTC.

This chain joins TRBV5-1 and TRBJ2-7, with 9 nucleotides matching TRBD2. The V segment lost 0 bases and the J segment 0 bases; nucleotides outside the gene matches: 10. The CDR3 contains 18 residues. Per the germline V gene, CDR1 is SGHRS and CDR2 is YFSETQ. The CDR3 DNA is TGCGCCAGCAGCTTGGGCCTGGGACTAGCCACCATCTCCTACGAGCAGTACTTC. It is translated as CASSLGLGLATISYEQYF. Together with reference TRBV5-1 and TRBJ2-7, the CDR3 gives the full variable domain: KAGVTQTPRYLIKTRGQQVTLSCSPISGHRSVSWYQQTPGQGLQFLFEYFSETQRNKGNFPGRFSGRQFSNSRSEMNVSTLELGDSALYLCASSLGLGLATISYEQYFGPGTRLTVT.

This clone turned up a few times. The CDR3 DNA reads as TGTGCCATCAGTGACCAACAGCCAAATTCACCCCTCCACTTT. This sequence encodes CAISDQQPNSPLHF. This chain joins TRBV10-3 and TRBJ1-6; D unclear. The CDR3 contains 14 residues. V was trimmed by 3 bases and J by 7 bases, leaving 10 bases between them. Germline-derived CDR1 and CDR2 are ENHRY and SYGVKD.